This T cell receptor beta chain was recovered during a study of identical twins. Study-wide points: Less excess twin sharing appeared in beta out-of-frame sequences.

TCRdb ran MiXCR on the 5' RACE reads and lists one entry per CDR3 protein. The sample carries roughly 720,000 distinct CDR3 sequences, around a sixth recorded once. Germline-derived CDR1 and CDR2 are SGHRS and YFSETQ. The V gene end was trimmed by 2 bases and the J gene end by 7 bases; junction bases not matched to a gene: 5. This CDR3 contains 13 residues. This clonotype was found a few times. Antigen unknown. These data are also associated with another study on T cells expressing NK-cell markers. From that report: Roughly 6 donors had dominant NKG2C+ clonotypes that comprised roughly 1.0-8% of their CD8+ T cells.

The rearrangement links TRBV5-1 to TRBJ1-2; 7 positions agree with TRBD1. The receptor comes from a woman in her late teens or twenties in good health. Specimen: PBMCs. The CDR3 DNA is TGCGCCAGCAGCTTCGACAGGGTCACTGGCTACACCTTC. Translation gives CASSFDRVTGYTF. Supplemented by reference TRBV5-1 and TRBJ1-2, the full variable domain reads KAGVTQTPRYLIKTRGQQVTLSCSPISGHRSVSWYQQTPGQGLQFLFEYFSETQRNKGNFPGRFSGRQFSNSRSEMNVSTLELGDSALYLCASSFDRVTGYTFGSGTRLTVV.